This T cell receptor (beta chain) was retrieved from a study of blood T cell repertoires in COVID-19 (dated by TCRdb to about 2020). About the study as a whole: The collaborator samples originated in the United States, Italy and Spain and spanned the acute and convalescent phases of COVID-19. Deeply sampled blood TCRbeta repertoires from subjects exposed to, actively infected with, or recovered from COVID-19 were included in the dataset. The prospective study material was composed of cDNA or gDNA derived from T cells, B-cell-depleted T cells, or PBMCs. The samples were drawn from two sources: the first 160 participants of the ongoing ImmuneRACE study, and 1,000 to 1,500 subjects contributed by 6 global collaborators. Where available, HLA class I and class II types were obtained from metadata supplied by the sample provider rather than from assay-based typing. Nearly every sample came with metadata listing a de-identified subject ID, COVID-19 status, age in years and sex. A freely available public database, intended as a resource for researchers studying the immune response to SARS-CoV-2, is where the repertoires were released.

Comment on this clone: Its recognized antigen is unknown. Within one base of it there is no much larger clone, and no base qualities were kept.

At one collaborating source in Seattle, patients were enrolled during active infection and were followed longitudinally through the course of disease. Each collaborating institution followed its own protocols to collect whole blood in K2EDTA tubes. For TCRbeta analysis, collaborators shipped samples in one of three forms: frozen whole blood, isolated PBMCs, or DNA extracted from either of those sample types. Via the germline V gene (reference sequence), CDR1 is MNHEY and CDR2 SMNVEV. Including the terminal cysteine and phenylalanine, the CDR3 comprises 14 residues. Just CDR3 DNA is preserved here, 42 bases in frame from base 1. Trimming accounts for 7 bases at V and 6 bases at J, while the number of junction bases matched to no gene is 7. Results the study describes overall, beyond this receptor: How much clinical and demographic metadata was included differed by source and by participant, and the metadata was provided uncurated.

TCRbeta CDR3 regions were amplified from genomic DNA by means of the immunoSEQ Assay, a bias-controlled multiplex PCR. From the authors' description of their analysis: Within the assay, amplification of reference gene primers was used to estimate how many nucleated cells each sample contained. To quantify the absolute abundance of each unique TCRbeta CDR3 rearrangement, sequence reads were collapsed and filtered. For each sample, productive Simpson clonality was calculated by taking the square root of Simpson's diversity index across productive rearrangements. Sourced from immuneACCESS, this table was stored by TCRdb with only in-frame sequences that have V and J called. A share of the clones is absent; for the studies checked, an unresolved V gene accounts for under half, and the remainder has no known explanation. V and J calls plus clone size are reproduced from that table; the DNA served to infer D and trimming. The sample table shows over 250,000 clones, and 86% are seen once. Less than 15% of the sample lies in the top ten.

Sequencing was carried out using peripheral blood. The rearranged chain carries TRBV27 and TRBJ2-1, with 9 bases matching TRBD1. The sequence was obtained from a woman in her 70s with COVID-19, enrolled during active disease. The DNA reads TGTGCCAGCACTCCGGGACAGGGTGGCAATGAGCAGTTCTTC. It specifies CASTPGQGGNEQFF.